This T cell receptor beta chain is from a study of response to subunit inactivated influenza vaccine. TCRdb fed the RT-PCR reads into MiXCR, producing one record per CDR3 protein. The sample records about half a million distinct CDR3 sequences, 9.5% to 12% being singletons. This clonotype has just a few counts. The source is a man aged 45-65 years who received an inactivated influenza vaccine. Sequencing was performed on PBMCs from blood, taken 40 to 50 days after vaccination.

The CDR3 here is CSARLGGIYEQYF. The DNA of the CDR3 is TGCAGTGCTCGGCTCGGGGGAATCTACGAGCAGTACTTC. The V call is TRBV20-1, the J call TRBJ2-7, with D maybe TRBD2 (6 bases). Trimming took 5 bases from V and 3 from J, leaving 14 bases between them. CDR3 length: 13 residues. Germline loops: CDR1 DFQATT, CDR2 SNEGSKA (reference sequence).